One sample yielded the 5 T cell receptor beta chains listed below, sequenced in a study of T cell repertoires in aging, cancer and after chemotherapy. A mixed TRB-A/B primer pool amplified rearranged TRB by multiplex touch-down PCR. TCRdb passed the multiplex PCR reads through MiXCR, listing each CDR3 protein once. Of roughly 6,200 distinct CDR3 sequences listed, roughly 29% were seen once; the top ten hold about 4%. TCR beta rearrangements were amplified from peripheral blood genomic DNA. Sequenced sample: blood. The receptors shown here come from a human donor in good health.

J is TRBJ2-2 and V is TRBV28; the match to TRBD1 covers 7 bases. Germline V gene sequence: CDR1 MDHEN, CDR2 SYDVKM. This CDR3 is 17 amino acids long. The V and J ends lost 6 bases and 1 base, in that order; junction bases with no gene match: 11. CDR3 nucleotides: TGTGCCAGCAGCCCCTCCGGGACAGAAGAGAACACCGGGGAGCTGTTTTTT. Translated: CASSPSGTEENTGELFF.

This sequence joins TRBV18 and TRBJ2-1; D gene unclear. CDR1 is KGHSH, CDR2 LQKENI, per germline. The CDR3 covers 12 residues. The ends were cut back, 6 bases at V and 7 bases at J, with 10 bases in the middle. CDR3 protein: CASSRDGNEQFF. Written as DNA, the CDR3 is TGTGCCAGCTCGCGAGATGGGAATGAGCAGTTCTTC.

This clonotype ranks as medium-sized (0.01 to 0.1%). CDR3: CASSPDVEGNQPQHF. CDR3 coding DNA: TGTGCCAGCAGTCCCGACGTGGAGGGGAATCAGCCCCAGCATTTT. V gene TRBV6-5 combines with J gene TRBJ1-5; D possibly corresponds to TRBD1 (5 bases). CDR1 and CDR2 (germline): MNHEY, SVGAGI. This CDR3 is built from 15 residues. V gave up 5 bases and J gave up 4 bases, with 15 bases separating them.

By sample fraction, this clonotype is medium-sized. The chain couples TRBV30 to TRBJ2-1, with D unresolved. The ends were cut back, 2 bases at V and 4 bases at J, with 12 bases in the middle. Germline CDR1 is GTSNPN and CDR2 is SVGIG (reference sequence). There are 14 residues in the CDR3. Here the CDR3 DNA reads TGTGCCTGGAGTCTCGGCGAAGGTTACAATGAGCAGTTCTTC. This gives the protein CAWSLGEGYNEQFF.

This clonotype showed up just a few times. The chain uses TRBV6-2 or TRBV6-3 and TRBJ2-1; 8 positions agree with TRBD1. Germline V gene data show CDR1 as MNHEY and CDR2 as SVGEGT. Trimming at V came to 2 bases and at J to 4 bases, leaving 7 bases not matched to a gene. The CDR3 contains 16 residues. The CDR3 loop is CASSYDWDRTYNEQFF. The CDR3 region has the DNA TGTGCCAGCAGTTACGATTGGGACAGGACTTACAATGAGCAGTTCTTC.